A single sample is the source of the 14 T cell receptor beta chains below, sequenced in a study of cytomegalovirus exposure and HLA in healthy donors. It was with 60 Vbeta and 13 Jbeta primers that the PCR ran. Produced via immunoSEQ multiplex PCR; TCRdb's table is partial and in-frame only. The sample has over 100,000 clones, 70% seen once. Sequencing was done on a sample of PBMCs. The receptors originated from a man under 40 in good health and CMV-seropositive.

This clone was detected only a few times. In DNA, the CDR3 is TGTGCCAGCAGACCCTGGACAGGGAACGGCGGGGAGCTGTTTTTT. This sequence encodes CASRPWTGNGGELFF. The V gene is TRBV27, the J gene TRBJ2-2; TRBD1 matches at 8 bases. V shed 6 bases, J shed 7 bases, and the junction held 10 bases outside the gene matches. CDR1 is MNHEY and CDR2 is SMNVEV in the germline V gene (reference sequence). CDR3 length: 15 residues.

The chain links TRBV2 to TRBJ2-7, with 9 positions matching TRBD1. The junction had 3 bases not matched to a gene; V was cut back by 4 bases and J by 2 bases. The CDR3 runs to 14 residues. Germline V CDR1 and CDR2: SNHLY, FYNNEI. CDR3 in DNA: TGTGCCAGCAGTGGTAGGACAGGGGCCTACGAGCAGTACTTC. Encoded protein: CASSGRTGAYEQYF.

The chain uses TRBV19 and TRBJ1-5, with 7 nucleotides matching TRBD1. The germline gives CDR1 LNHDA, CDR2 SQIVND (reference sequence). The ends lost 6 bases at V and 1 base at J; junction bases unmatched: 6. The CDR3 runs 15 residues. The CDR3 DNA reads TGTGCCAGTAGCCTACAGGGGAGGAGCAATCAGCCCCAGCATTTT. This encodes CASSLQGRSNQPQHF.

This clone has just a few counts. Germline is not matched at one junction end, which may reflect a read error. The chain employs TRBV13 and TRBJ2-4, with TRBD1 matching 7 bases. The CDR3 has 18 residues. Germline V lookup: CDR1 PRHDT, CDR2 FYEKMQ (reference sequence). The CDR3 loop reads CASSLASGLPGGRNSQYF. CDR3 DNA sequence: TGTGCCAGCAGCTTAGCGTCGGGTCTTCCAGGGGGAAGAAACAGTCAGTACTTC.

This sequence joins TRBV20-1 and TRBJ2-1; tentatively, D is TRBD2 (5 bases). With 3 bases removed from V and 10 bases from J, the gap between germline ends came to 10 bases. This CDR3 has 11 amino acids. Looked up from germline, CDR1 is DFQATT and CDR2 is SNEGSKA (reference sequence). CDR3 sequence (DNA): TGCAGTGCTAGTCTGGAGGAAGAGCAGTTCTTC. Protein sequence: CSASLEEEQFF.

The V gene is TRBV6-6, the J gene TRBJ2-5; TRBD2 is a possible D gene (5 bases). V was shortened by 5 bases and J by 1 base, with 8 bases between the two germline ends. The CDR3 has 13 residues. The germline gives CDR1 MNHNY, CDR2 SVGAGI (reference sequence). The CDR3 DNA sequence: TGTGCCAGCAGTGCCGGGGTCCAAGAGACCCAGTACTTC. This translates into CASSAGVQETQYF.

V is TRBV7-9 and J is TRBJ2-3; D is perhaps TRBD2 (6 bases). There are 16 residues in the CDR3. CDR1 is SEHNR and CDR2 is FQNEAQ in the germline V gene (reference sequence). The V end was cut by 5 bases, the J end by 1 base, with 16 bases between. In DNA, the CDR3 is TGTGCCAGCAGCCACCCTGCGGGGCCTGGCACAGATACGCAGTATTTT. Protein product: CASSHPAGPGTDTQYF.

This chain uses TRBV30 with TRBJ1-6; 7 bases are shared with TRBD1. The CDR3 is 15 residues long. Trimming cost V 5 bases and J 7 bases; bases outside gene matches: 11. Germline CDR1 GTSNPN, CDR2 SVGIG (reference sequence). The CDR3 DNA follows: TGTGCCTGGGACAAACAGGGGTGGGGAAATTCACCCCTCCACTTT. Encoded protein: CAWDKQGWGNSPLHF.

This clone turned up a few times. This chain uses TRBV5-1 with TRBJ2-1, with D maybe TRBD1 (5 bases). Trimming removed 7 bases from V and 2 bases from J, with 16 bases in between. CDR1 is SGHRS and CDR2 is YFSETQ in the germline V gene. CDR3 length: 15 residues. The CDR3 DNA reads TGCGCCAGCCGACTGGGGCAGGTTACCTACAATGAGCAGTTCTTC. This translates into CASRLGQVTYNEQFF.

This clone has more than one count but fewer than ten. The J gene is TRBJ2-7, the V gene TRBV19; 8 positions agree with TRBD1. The CDR3 covers 16 residues. Germline lookup yields CDR1 LNHDA and CDR2 SQIVND (reference sequence). The J segment lost 1 base and the V segment lost 5 bases, leaving 10 bases of the junction unmatched. The CDR3 loop is CASSPAGGANSYEQYV. The CDR3 DNA follows: TGTGCCAGTAGTCCAGCAGGGGGCGCGAATTCCTACGAGCAGTACGTC.

Concerning this clone: The same CDR3 arises from other DNA sequences in this sample as well. The chain employs TRBV28 and TRBJ2-7, with TRBD2 matching over 7 bases. The CDR3 is 14 amino acids. CDR1 MDHEN and CDR2 SYDVKM come from the germline V gene. Trimming cost V 3 bases and J 10 bases; bases outside gene matches: 12. CDR3 nucleotides: TGTGCCAGCAGTTTCCCTCCGCGGGAGTGCGAACAGTACGTC. Protein sequence: CASSFPPRECEQYV.

This chain connects TRBV9 to TRBJ2-3; TRBD2 matches at 8 bases. This CDR3 spans 17 amino acids. V was pared by 0 bases and J by 8 bases, with 14 bases of the junction left unmatched. Germline CDR1 is SGDLS and CDR2 is YYNGEE. The CDR3 loop is CASSVAGVSGRGVTQYF. The CDR3 nucleotides are TGTGCCAGCAGCGTAGCTGGGGTGAGCGGGAGAGGCGTTACGCAGTATTTT.

The rearrangement links TRBV5-1 to TRBJ2-5; 8 nucleotides align to TRBD1. The V and J ends lost 3 bases and 4 bases, in that order; junction bases with no gene match: 5. Germline lookup yields CDR1 SGHRS and CDR2 YFSETQ. This CDR3 region has 14 residues. The CDR3 nucleotides are TGCGCCAGCAGCTGGCAGGGGGCCCGAGAGACCCAGTACTTC. Its protein product is CASSWQGARETQYF.

The gene calls are TRBV14 and TRBJ1-6; no reliable D call. CDR3 size: 14 residues. Germline loops: CDR1 SGHDN, CDR2 FVKESK. Trimming pared 1 base from V and 6 bases from J, leaving 7 bases between. The CDR3 sequence is CASSQVEGNSPLHF. The DNA of the CDR3 is TGTGCCAGCAGCCAAGTGGAGGGTAATTCACCCCTCCACTTT.